The 7 T cell receptor beta chains below all came from one sample that was sequenced in a study of STAT5B mutations in CD4+ large granular lymphocyte leukemia. The table came from immunoSEQ multiplex PCR; TCRdb's copy has only in-frame clones and leaves some out. The sample holds fewer than 50,000 clones, about four fifths seen once. What was sequenced was CD4+ T cells from blood buffy coats. The receptors here all came from a human donor in good health.

The gene calls are TRBV10-3 and TRBJ1-6, with D hard to call. Germline V gives CDR1 ENHRY, CDR2 SYGVKD. With 0 bases removed from V and 7 bases from J, the gap between germline ends came to 4 bases. The CDR3 extends over 13 amino acids. The CDR3 loop reads CAISESGNSPLHF. CDR3 nucleotide sequence: TGTGCCATCAGTGAGTCGGGGAATTCACCCCTCCACTTT.

The chain carries TRBV2 and TRBJ2-5; no reliable D call. This CDR3 has 14 residues. Trimming pared 1 base from V and 5 bases from J, leaving 11 bases between. Germline CDR1 reads SNHLY; CDR2 reads FYNNEI. The CDR3 nucleotides read TGTGCCAGCAGTGAAGAAAATAGGTTGGAGACCCAGTACTTC. Translated: CASSEENRLETQYF.

This chain uses TRBV7-3 with TRBJ2-4; D is undetermined. The V end was cut by 1 base, the J end by 4 bases, with 11 bases between. Per the germline V gene, CDR1 is SGHTA and CDR2 is FQGTGA. The CDR3 runs to 15 residues. The CDR3 DNA is TGTGCCAGCAGCTTAAGACCGGGCCTTAAAAACATTCAGTACTTC. Its protein is CASSLRPGLKNIQYF.

The chain couples TRBV4-2 to TRBJ2-7; D gene ambiguous. Per germline, CDR1 LGHNA and CDR2 YNFKEQ. Trimming left V 4 bases short and J 4 bases short, with 11 bases between. The CDR3 is made up of 13 amino acids. The CDR3 DNA reads as TGTGCCAGCAGCCCCCTGGCTGGGTACGAGCAGTACTTC. Residues: CASSPLAGYEQYF.

The chain uses TRBV5-1 and TRBJ2-2; 10 positions agree with TRBD1. The CDR3 sequence is 17 residues long. Germline CDR1 SGHRS, CDR2 YFSETQ. With 1 base clipped from V and 4 bases from J, the junction kept 7 bases outside the gene matches. CDR3 bases: TGCGCCAGCAGCTTGTCCGGGACAGGGGTGGGCACCGGGGAGCTGTTTTTT. Its translation is CASSLSGTGVGTGELFF.

V and J are TRBV7-2 and TRBJ1-2, with D possibly being TRBD1 (6 bases). V shed 0 bases and J shed 5 bases, with 16 bases lying between them. CDR3 size: 16 residues. Germline V lookup: CDR1 SGHTA, CDR2 FQGNSA. DNA of the CDR3: TGTGCCAGCAGCTTAGCGCCCGGGGGCGCTGGGTATGGCTACACCTTC. This encodes CASSLAPGGAGYGYTF.

The V gene is TRBV7-2, the J gene TRBJ1-2; D is perhaps TRBD1 (5 bases). Between the trimmed V and J ends, which lost 0 bases and 8 bases, there was a span of 10 bases. Germline V gives CDR1 SGHTA, CDR2 FQGNSA. This CDR3 comprises 13 residues. CDR3 amino acids: CASSLAGVEGYTF. CDR3 in DNA: TGTGCCAGCAGCTTAGCAGGGGTGGAAGGCTACACCTTC.